These T cell receptor beta chains were read from a single sample in a study of cytomegalovirus exposure and HLA in healthy donors. Assay used: immunoSEQ multiplex PCR; TCRdb lists only in-frame clones, some missing. The repertoire holds about 73,000 clones, roughly 70% seen once, with roughly 12% in the top ten. The material sequenced was PBMCs. These receptors all stem from a man between 65 and 85 years old in good health and CMV-seronegative. Each CDR3 is given with its conserved first and last residue. D genes are given only for firm matches. Clone size, where shown, is once, few, many, or a class for clones that have expanded.

j_call: TRBJ1-2; v_call: TRBV5-1; d_call: -; clone_size: -; cdr3_nt: TGCGCCAGCAGCCCATCTCCTAGGGGCGCTAACTATGGCTACACCTTC; cdr3_aa: CASSPSPRGANYGYTF
j_call: TRBJ2-2; v_call: TRBV6-1; d_call: -; clone_size: -; cdr3_nt: TGTGCCAGCAGTGACCCCAAGAACACCGGGGAGCTGTTTTTT; cdr3_aa: CASSDPKNTGELFF
j_call: TRBJ2-5; v_call: TRBV10-3; d_call: -; clone_size: -; cdr3_nt: TGTGCCATCAGCGACGGGGGAAGGGAGCAGTACTTC; cdr3_aa: CAISDGGREQYF
j_call: TRBJ2-1; v_call: TRBV28; d_call: -; clone_size: once; cdr3_nt: TGTGCCAGCCCGCAGGGAAATGAGCAGTTCTTC; cdr3_aa: CASPQGNEQFF
j_call: TRBJ2-1; v_call: TRBV10-2; d_call: TRBD1; clone_size: -; cdr3_nt: TGCGCCAGCAGGGCGGGACAGGGAAACAATGAGCAGTTCTTC; cdr3_aa: CASRAGQGNNEQFF
j_call: TRBJ2-7; v_call: TRBV5-1; d_call: TRBD1; clone_size: -; cdr3_nt: TGCGCCAGCAGCTCAGCACAGGGGTGTGAGCAGTACTTC; cdr3_aa: CASSSAQGCEQYF
j_call: TRBJ2-5; v_call: TRBV6-5; d_call: TRBD1; clone_size: few; cdr3_nt: TGTGCCAGCAGTTACTCAGGGACAGGGGTCTTTGAGACCCAGTACTTC; cdr3_aa: CASSYSGTGVFETQYF
j_call: TRBJ1-4; v_call: TRBV15; d_call: -; clone_size: -; cdr3_nt: TGTGCCACCAGCAGAGCCCTAGAGAATGAAAAACTGTTTTTT; cdr3_aa: CATSRALENEKLFF
j_call: TRBJ2-5; v_call: TRBV27; d_call: -; clone_size: -; cdr3_nt: TGTGCCAGCAGGGGGGACACCGCCCAAGAGACCCAGTACTTC; cdr3_aa: CASRGDTAQETQYF
j_call: TRBJ1-2; v_call: TRBV7-9; d_call: -; clone_size: -; cdr3_nt: TGTGCCAGCAGCCTTAGTTTAGGGGAAGACTATGGCTACACCTTC; cdr3_aa: CASSLSLGEDYGYTF
j_call: TRBJ1-6; v_call: TRBV7-8; d_call: TRBD1; clone_size: -; cdr3_nt: TGTGCCAGCAGCTCAAAGCCGGGACAGGGGAAGGGGGCCCTCCACTTT; cdr3_aa: CASSSKPGQGKGALHF
j_call: TRBJ2-7; v_call: TRBV10-2; d_call: -; clone_size: -; cdr3_nt: TGCGCCAGCAGTGGATCGAGAGCCTCCTACGAGCAGTACTTC; cdr3_aa: CASSGSRASYEQYF
j_call: TRBJ2-1; v_call: TRBV5-1; d_call: TRBD2; clone_size: -; cdr3_nt: TGCGCCAGCAGCTTCCAAGGACTAGCGGGAGGGGGCAATGAGCAGTTCTTC; cdr3_aa: CASSFQGLAGGGNEQFF
j_call: TRBJ1-2; v_call: TRBV27; d_call: TRBD1; clone_size: -; cdr3_nt: TGTGCCAGCTGGCCAGTCTCAGGGGGGACAAACTATGGCTACACCTTC; cdr3_aa: CASWPVSGGTNYGYTF
j_call: TRBJ2-7; v_call: TRBV6-1; d_call: -; clone_size: once; cdr3_nt: TGTGCCAGCAGCCCCCCAGGTGGTAAGCAGTACTTC; cdr3_aa: CASSPPGGKQYF
j_call: TRBJ1-2; v_call: TRBV19; d_call: -; clone_size: -; cdr3_nt: TGTGCCAGTTCCGGGACTACTGATGGCTACACCTTC; cdr3_aa: CASSGTTDGYTF
j_call: TRBJ2-2; v_call: TRBV4-3; d_call: -; clone_size: -; cdr3_nt: TGCGCCAGCAGCCAAGCAACAGGGAGGGTCGGGGAGCTGTTTTTT; cdr3_aa: CASSQATGRVGELFF
j_call: TRBJ1-5; v_call: TRBV7-2; d_call: -; clone_size: -; cdr3_nt: TGTGCCAGCAGCTTGAATACAGGGTACCAGCCCCAGCATTTT; cdr3_aa: CASSLNTGYQPQHF
j_call: TRBJ2-1; v_call: TRBV7-3; d_call: TRBD1; clone_size: -; cdr3_nt: TGTGCCAGCAGCACAACAGGGGGCCCCTACAATGAGCAGTTCTTC; cdr3_aa: CASSTTGGPYNEQFF
j_call: TRBJ2-3; v_call: TRBV28; d_call: TRBD2; clone_size: -; cdr3_nt: TGTGCCAGCAGATTAGCGGGGGGTACAGATACGCAGTATTTT; cdr3_aa: CASRLAGGTDTQYF
j_call: TRBJ1-2; v_call: TRBV6-6; d_call: -; clone_size: -; cdr3_nt: TGTGCCAGCAGTTACGGACATGGCCGCCAGGGTGATGGCTACACCTTC; cdr3_aa: CASSYGHGRQGDGYTF
j_call: TRBJ2-5; v_call: TRBV2; d_call: TRBD2; clone_size: -; cdr3_nt: TGTGCCAGCACCCAAGAGGCGGGAGGCTCCCTTGGAGAGACCCAGTACTTC; cdr3_aa: CASTQEAGGSLGETQYF
j_call: TRBJ2-3; v_call: TRBV7-8; d_call: TRBD1; clone_size: -; cdr3_nt: TGTGCCAGCAGCTACAACCCGGGACAGGGAACAGATACGCAGTATTTT; cdr3_aa: CASSYNPGQGTDTQYF
j_call: TRBJ2-1; v_call: TRBV18; d_call: -; clone_size: -; cdr3_nt: TGTGCCAGCTCAACCACAGGAAATGAGCAGTTCTTC; cdr3_aa: CASSTTGNEQFF
j_call: TRBJ1-3; v_call: TRBV7-2; d_call: -; clone_size: -; cdr3_nt: TGTGCCAGCAGCTTAGGACATCTCTCTGGAAACACCATATATTTT; cdr3_aa: CASSLGHLSGNTIYF
j_call: TRBJ1-6; v_call: TRBV11-2; d_call: -; clone_size: -; cdr3_nt: TGTGCCAGCAGCGATCAGGGCCCTAATTCACCCCTCCACTTT; cdr3_aa: CASSDQGPNSPLHF
j_call: TRBJ1-6; v_call: TRBV7-9; d_call: -; clone_size: -; cdr3_nt: TGTGCCAGCAGCTCGACAGACCCCACTGGGTCACCCCTCCACTTT; cdr3_aa: CASSSTDPTGSPLHF
j_call: TRBJ1-5; v_call: TRBV15; d_call: TRBD1; clone_size: few; cdr3_nt: TGTGCCACCAGCAGACCTCGGGACAGTCTTACCCTCTCGGGCAATCAGCCCCAGCATTTT; cdr3_aa: CATSRPRDSLTLSGNQPQHF
j_call: TRBJ2-7; v_call: TRBV18; d_call: -; clone_size: -; cdr3_nt: TGTGCCAGCTCAAGCCAGGGCGGCGAGCAGTACTTC; cdr3_aa: CASSSQGGEQYF
j_call: TRBJ2-7; v_call: TRBV28; d_call: -; clone_size: -; cdr3_nt: TGTGCCAGCAGTGGCCTAGTGGGGCCGAGCTACGAGCAGTACTTC; cdr3_aa: CASSGLVGPSYEQYF
j_call: TRBJ1-3; v_call: TRBV20-1; d_call: -; clone_size: -; cdr3_nt: TGCAGTGCTAGAGTTCAGAACACCATATATTTT; cdr3_aa: CSARVQNTIYF
j_call: TRBJ2-7; v_call: TRBV2; d_call: -; clone_size: -; cdr3_nt: TGTGCCAGCAGTGCAGGGCCCCTTAGCCACGAGCAGTACTTC; cdr3_aa: CASSAGPLSHEQYF
j_call: TRBJ2-5; v_call: TRBV7-9; d_call: TRBD2; clone_size: -; cdr3_nt: TGTGCCAGCAGCAAATTGGGACTAGCGGGAGCAGAGACCCAGTACTTC; cdr3_aa: CASSKLGLAGAETQYF
j_call: TRBJ2-3; v_call: TRBV5-1; d_call: TRBD1; clone_size: -; cdr3_nt: TGCGCCAGCAGCTTCCTCCGGACAGGGGGCGCGGGAGATACGCAGTATTTT; cdr3_aa: CASSFLRTGGAGDTQYF
j_call: TRBJ1-4; v_call: TRBV4-2; d_call: -; clone_size: -; cdr3_nt: TGTGCCAGCAGCCAAAGCCCCCCGGCGGTTGAAAAACTGTTTTTT; cdr3_aa: CASSQSPPAVEKLFF
j_call: TRBJ2-5; v_call: TRBV5-1; d_call: -; clone_size: -; cdr3_nt: TGCGCCAGCTCCCGACAGGGGAGGGAAGAGACCCAGTACTTC; cdr3_aa: CASSRQGREETQYF
j_call: TRBJ2-7; v_call: TRBV18; d_call: -; clone_size: -; cdr3_nt: TGTGCCAGCTCACAGACAGGAGAGGGTGAGGAGCAGTACTTC; cdr3_aa: CASSQTGEGEEQYF
j_call: TRBJ2-2; v_call: TRBV29-1; d_call: -; clone_size: -; cdr3_nt: TGCAGCGTGATGACACAGTCCGTTACCGGGGAGCTGTTTTTT; cdr3_aa: CSVMTQSVTGELFF
j_call: TRBJ2-2; v_call: TRBV5-1; d_call: -; clone_size: -; cdr3_nt: TGCGCCAGCAGCTTGGTTGGAGCGAACACCGGGGAGCTGTTTTTT; cdr3_aa: CASSLVGANTGELFF
j_call: TRBJ2-1; v_call: TRBV29-1; d_call: TRBD2; clone_size: -; cdr3_nt: TGCAGCGCCGCGACTAGCGGGGATTACAATGAGCAGTTCTTC; cdr3_aa: CSAATSGDYNEQFF
j_call: TRBJ1-6; v_call: TRBV7-9; d_call: -; clone_size: -; cdr3_nt: TGTGCCAGCAGCTTATCGGACAGCTCACCCCTCCACTTT; cdr3_aa: CASSLSDSSPLHF
j_call: TRBJ1-2; v_call: TRBV5-1; d_call: TRBD1; clone_size: few; cdr3_nt: TGCGCCAGCAGCCCCGGACAGGGGGCAGACTATGGCTACACCTTC; cdr3_aa: CASSPGQGADYGYTF
j_call: TRBJ2-1; v_call: TRBV7-9; d_call: TRBD2; clone_size: -; cdr3_nt: TGTGCCAGCAGCTTAGCGGGACTAGCGGGGGTCTACAATGAGCAGTTCTTC; cdr3_aa: CASSLAGLAGVYNEQFF
j_call: TRBJ2-3; v_call: TRBV2; d_call: TRBD2; clone_size: -; cdr3_nt: TGTGCCAGCAAGCTAGCGGGGGGGCCCTGTACGCAGTATTTT; cdr3_aa: CASKLAGGPCTQYF
j_call: TRBJ2-7; v_call: TRBV2; d_call: TRBD1; clone_size: -; cdr3_nt: TGTGCCAGCGGACAGGGTGCGCTAGAATACGAGCAGTACTTC; cdr3_aa: CASGQGALEYEQYF
j_call: TRBJ2-2; v_call: TRBV18; d_call: -; clone_size: -; cdr3_nt: TGTGCCAGCTCACCACCGTCGCTATCGAACACCGGGGAGCTGTTTTTT; cdr3_aa: CASSPPSLSNTGELFF
j_call: TRBJ1-5; v_call: TRBV6-1; d_call: -; clone_size: -; cdr3_nt: TGTGCCAGCAGTGGCAAACAGGGCCTAGACAATCAGCCCCAGCATTTT; cdr3_aa: CASSGKQGLDNQPQHF
j_call: TRBJ1-3; v_call: TRBV4-3; d_call: -; clone_size: -; cdr3_nt: TGCGCCAGCAGCCAGAGGCGGGGGAGCTCTGGAAACACCATATATTTT; cdr3_aa: CASSQRRGSSGNTIYF
j_call: TRBJ2-7; v_call: TRBV7-2; d_call: -; clone_size: -; cdr3_nt: TGTGCCAGCAGCTTTCAGACAGTTGACTACGAGCAGTACTTC; cdr3_aa: CASSFQTVDYEQYF
j_call: TRBJ1-4; v_call: TRBV7-2; d_call: -; clone_size: -; cdr3_nt: TGTGCCAGCAGCTTATCCGCAGGTGTTAATGAAAAACTGTTTTTT; cdr3_aa: CASSLSAGVNEKLFF
j_call: TRBJ1-6; v_call: TRBV7-2; d_call: TRBD1; clone_size: -; cdr3_nt: TGTGCCAGCAGCCGGGGTGCCGACAGGGGGCTATCACCCCTCCACTTT; cdr3_aa: CASSRGADRGLSPLHF
j_call: TRBJ2-1; v_call: TRBV6-1; d_call: TRBD2; clone_size: -; cdr3_nt: TGTGCCAGCAGCTTACTAGCGGGAGGAAACAATGAGCAGTTCTTC; cdr3_aa: CASSLLAGGNNEQFF
j_call: TRBJ1-4; v_call: TRBV7-9; d_call: TRBD1; clone_size: -; cdr3_nt: TGTTCCAGCAGAAAGACAGGGGCGAATGAAAAACTGTTTTTT; cdr3_aa: CSSRKTGANEKLFF
j_call: TRBJ1-1; v_call: TRBV2; d_call: -; clone_size: -; cdr3_nt: TGTGCCAGCAGTGAAACGACCGGGGTGGCTTTCTTT; cdr3_aa: CASSETTGVAFF
j_call: TRBJ2-7; v_call: TRBV7-8; d_call: -; clone_size: -; cdr3_nt: TGTGCCAGCAGCTTGGCGGGACCCAGTTTGGAGCAGTACTTC; cdr3_aa: CASSLAGPSLEQYF
j_call: TRBJ2-2; v_call: TRBV5-1; d_call: -; clone_size: -; cdr3_nt: TGCGCCAGCAGCTATAGTAGCGGAGAGCCCGGGGAGCTGTTTTTT; cdr3_aa: CASSYSSGEPGELFF
j_call: TRBJ1-6; v_call: TRBV7-2; d_call: TRBD1; clone_size: -; cdr3_nt: TGTGCCAGCAGACAGGGGGCCTCTTCACCCCTCCACTTT; cdr3_aa: CASRQGASSPLHF
j_call: TRBJ1-6; v_call: TRBV7-9; d_call: TRBD1; clone_size: -; cdr3_nt: TGTTCCAGCAGCTTAGTAAGGGACAGGAATTCACCCCTCCACTTT; cdr3_aa: CSSSLVRDRNSPLHF
j_call: TRBJ2-1; v_call: TRBV19; d_call: TRBD2; clone_size: -; cdr3_nt: TGTGCCAGTAGAGGGACTAGTCAGGAGCAGTTCTTC; cdr3_aa: CASRGTSQEQFF
j_call: TRBJ1-2; v_call: TRBV6-5; d_call: TRBD1; clone_size: -; cdr3_nt: TGTGCCAGCAGTTACTACCTTGGGACAGGGTCTGGCTACACCTTC; cdr3_aa: CASSYYLGTGSGYTF